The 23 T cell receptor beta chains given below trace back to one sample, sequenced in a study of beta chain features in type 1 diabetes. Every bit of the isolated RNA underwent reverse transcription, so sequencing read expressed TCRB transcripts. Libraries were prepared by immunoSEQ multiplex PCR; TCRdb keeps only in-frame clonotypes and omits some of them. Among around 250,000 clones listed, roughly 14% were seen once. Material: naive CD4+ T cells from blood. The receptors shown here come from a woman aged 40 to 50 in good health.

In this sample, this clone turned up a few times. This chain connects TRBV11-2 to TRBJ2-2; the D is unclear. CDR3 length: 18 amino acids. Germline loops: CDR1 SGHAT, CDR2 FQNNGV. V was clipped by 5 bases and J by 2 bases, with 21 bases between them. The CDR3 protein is CASSQPTVPAINTGELFF. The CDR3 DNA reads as TGTGCCAGCAGCCAGCCTACAGTTCCCGCGATTAACACCGGGGAGCTGTTTTTT.

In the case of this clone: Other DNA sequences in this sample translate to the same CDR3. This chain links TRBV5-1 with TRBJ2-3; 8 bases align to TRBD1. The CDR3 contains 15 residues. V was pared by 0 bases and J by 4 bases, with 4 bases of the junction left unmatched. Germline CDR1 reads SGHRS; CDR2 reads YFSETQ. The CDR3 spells CASSLASGGSDTQYF. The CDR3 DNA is TGCGCCAGCAGCTTGGCATCAGGGGGCTCAGATACGCAGTATTTT. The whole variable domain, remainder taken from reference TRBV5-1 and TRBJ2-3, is KAGVTQTPRYLIKTRGQQVTLSCSPISGHRSVSWYQQTPGQGLQFLFEYFSETQRNKGNFPGRFSGRQFSNSRSEMNVSTLELGDSALYLCASSLASGGSDTQYFGPGTRLTVL.

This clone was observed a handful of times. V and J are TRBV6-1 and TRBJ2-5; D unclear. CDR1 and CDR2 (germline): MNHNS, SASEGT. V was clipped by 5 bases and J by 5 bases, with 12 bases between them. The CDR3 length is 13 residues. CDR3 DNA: TGTGCCAGCAGTTTAGATACTGTTGAGACCCAGTACTTC. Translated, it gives CASSLDTVETQYF.

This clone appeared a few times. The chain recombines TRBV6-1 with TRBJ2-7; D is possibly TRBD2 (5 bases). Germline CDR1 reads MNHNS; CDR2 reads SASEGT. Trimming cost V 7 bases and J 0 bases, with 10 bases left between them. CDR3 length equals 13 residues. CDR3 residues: CASNDYLSYEQYF. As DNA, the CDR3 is TGTGCCAGCAACGACTATCTCTCCTACGAGCAGTACTTC.

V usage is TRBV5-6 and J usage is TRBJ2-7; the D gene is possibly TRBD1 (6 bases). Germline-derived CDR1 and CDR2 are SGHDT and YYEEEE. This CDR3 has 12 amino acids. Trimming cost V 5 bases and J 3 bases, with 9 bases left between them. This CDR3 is CASRRQDYEQYF. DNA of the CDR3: TGTGCCAGCAGACGACAGGACTACGAGCAGTACTTC. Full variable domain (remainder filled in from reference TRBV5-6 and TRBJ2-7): DAGVTQSPTHLIKTRGQQVTLRCSPKSGHDTVSWYQQALGQGPQFIFQYYEEEERQRGNFPDRFSGHQFPNYSSELNVNALLLGDSALYLCASRRQDYEQYFGPGTRLTVT.

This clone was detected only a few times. This CDR3 is CASSFFPGQGYYEQYF. CDR3 sequence (DNA): TGTGCCAGCAGTTTCTTTCCGGGACAGGGATACTACGAGCAGTACTTC. J is TRBJ2-7 and V is TRBV27; 9 bases are shared with TRBD1. The CDR3 totals 16 residues. J gave up 3 bases and V 3 bases, and 9 bases lay outside the gene matches. Germline loops: CDR1 MNHEY, CDR2 SMNVEV (reference sequence).

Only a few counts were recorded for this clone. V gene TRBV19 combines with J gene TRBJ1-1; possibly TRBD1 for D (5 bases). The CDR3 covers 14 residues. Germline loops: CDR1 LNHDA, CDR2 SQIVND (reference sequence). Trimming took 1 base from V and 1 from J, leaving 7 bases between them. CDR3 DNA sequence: TGTGCCAGTAGTATAGGACAGAGGAACACTGAAGCTTTCTTT. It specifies CASSIGQRNTEAFF.

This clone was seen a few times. The CDR3 nucleotides read TGTGCCAGTAGAGGACAGGGGAGCAATCAGCCCCAGCATTTT. Its translation is CASRGQGSNQPQHF. The genes are TRBV19 and TRBJ1-5, with TRBD1 matching over 9 bases. Germline V CDR1 and CDR2: LNHDA, SQIVND (reference sequence). The ends lost 6 bases at V and 1 base at J; junction bases unmatched: 1. This CDR3 comprises 14 residues. Based on the CDR3 plus reference TRBV19 and TRBJ1-5, the full variable domain is DGGITQSPKYLFRKEGQNVTLSCEQNLNHDAMYWYRQDPGQGLRLIYYSQIVNDFQKGDIAEGYSVSREKKESFPLTVTSAQKNPTAFYLCASRGQGSNQPQHFGDGTRLSIL.

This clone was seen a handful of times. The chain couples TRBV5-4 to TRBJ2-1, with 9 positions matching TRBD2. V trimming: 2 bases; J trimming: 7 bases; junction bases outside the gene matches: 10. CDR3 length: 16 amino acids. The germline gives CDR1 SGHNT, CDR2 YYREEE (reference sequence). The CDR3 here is CASSLGSGGDLNEQFF. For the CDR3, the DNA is TGTGCCAGCAGCTTAGGTAGCGGGGGAGACCTGAATGAGCAGTTCTTC.

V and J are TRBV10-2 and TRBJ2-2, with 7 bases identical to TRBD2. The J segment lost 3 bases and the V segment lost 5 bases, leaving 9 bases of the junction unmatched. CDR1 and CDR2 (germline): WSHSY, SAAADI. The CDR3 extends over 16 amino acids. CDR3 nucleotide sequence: TGCGCCAGCAGTAGGCGGCAGGGAGGGGACACCGGGGAGCTGTTTTTT. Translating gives CASSRRQGGDTGELFF.

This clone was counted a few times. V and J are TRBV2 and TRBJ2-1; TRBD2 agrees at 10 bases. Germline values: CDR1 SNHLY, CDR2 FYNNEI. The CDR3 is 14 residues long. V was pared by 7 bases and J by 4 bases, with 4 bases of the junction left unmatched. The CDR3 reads CASKSGGVYNEQFF. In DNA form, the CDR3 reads TGTGCCAGCAAGAGCGGGGGGGTTTACAATGAGCAGTTCTTC.

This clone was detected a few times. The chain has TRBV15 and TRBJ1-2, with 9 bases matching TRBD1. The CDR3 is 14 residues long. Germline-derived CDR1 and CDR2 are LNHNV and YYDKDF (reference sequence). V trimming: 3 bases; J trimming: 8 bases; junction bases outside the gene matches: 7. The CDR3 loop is CATSSPGQGRGYTF. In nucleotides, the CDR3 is TGTGCCACCAGCAGTCCGGGACAGGGTCGCGGCTACACCTTC.

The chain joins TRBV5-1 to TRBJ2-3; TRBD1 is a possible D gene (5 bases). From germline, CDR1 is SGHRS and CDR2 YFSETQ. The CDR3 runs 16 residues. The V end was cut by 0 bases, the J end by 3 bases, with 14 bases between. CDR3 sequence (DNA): TGCGCCAGCAGCTTGGGTCAGGGATCTGTGACAGATACGCAGTATTTT. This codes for CASSLGQGSVTDTQYF.

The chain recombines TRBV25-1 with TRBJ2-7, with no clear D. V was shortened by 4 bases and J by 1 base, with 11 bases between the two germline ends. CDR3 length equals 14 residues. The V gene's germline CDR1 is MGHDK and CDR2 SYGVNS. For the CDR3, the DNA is TGTGCCAGCAGTGGATACCCCGTATCCTACGAGCAGTACTTC. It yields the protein CASSGYPVSYEQYF.

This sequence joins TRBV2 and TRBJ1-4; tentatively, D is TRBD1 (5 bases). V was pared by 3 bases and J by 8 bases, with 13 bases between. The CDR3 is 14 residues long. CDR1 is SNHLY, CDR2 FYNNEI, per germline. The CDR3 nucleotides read TGTGCCAGCAGTGAGGGGGGACGGAGGGAAAAACTGTTTTTT. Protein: CASSEGGRREKLFF.

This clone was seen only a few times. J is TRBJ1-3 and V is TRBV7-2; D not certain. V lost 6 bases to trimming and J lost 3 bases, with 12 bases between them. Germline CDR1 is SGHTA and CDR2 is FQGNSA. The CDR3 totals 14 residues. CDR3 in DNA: TGTGCCAGCAGTGCTAGGCTACTTGGAAACACCATATATTTT. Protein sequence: CASSARLLGNTIYF.

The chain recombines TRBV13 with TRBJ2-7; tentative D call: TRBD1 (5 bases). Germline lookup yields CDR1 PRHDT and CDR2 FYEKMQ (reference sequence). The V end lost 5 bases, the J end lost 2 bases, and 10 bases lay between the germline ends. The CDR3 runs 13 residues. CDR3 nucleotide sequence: TGTGCCAGCAGCCCTACCAGGGCCTACGAGCAGTACTTC. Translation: CASSPTRAYEQYF.

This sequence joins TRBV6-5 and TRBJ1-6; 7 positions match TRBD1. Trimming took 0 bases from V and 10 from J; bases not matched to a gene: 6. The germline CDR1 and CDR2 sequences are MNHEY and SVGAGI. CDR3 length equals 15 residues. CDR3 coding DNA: TGTGCCAGCAGTTACTCCGACAGGGTTGCCTCACCCCTCCACTTT. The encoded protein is CASSYSDRVASPLHF.

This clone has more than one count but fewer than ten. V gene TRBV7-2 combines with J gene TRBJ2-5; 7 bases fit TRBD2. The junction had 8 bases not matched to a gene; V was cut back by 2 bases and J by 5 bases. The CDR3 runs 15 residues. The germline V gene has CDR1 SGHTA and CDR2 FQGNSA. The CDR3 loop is CASSLRGEGRETQYF. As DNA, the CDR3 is TGTGCCAGCAGCTTAAGAGGGGAGGGGAGGGAGACCCAGTACTTC.

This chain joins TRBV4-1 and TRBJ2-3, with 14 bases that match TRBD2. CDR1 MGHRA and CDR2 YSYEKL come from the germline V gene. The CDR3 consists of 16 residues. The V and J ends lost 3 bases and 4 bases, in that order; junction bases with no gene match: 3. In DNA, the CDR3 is TGCGCCAGCAGCCAGGAGACTAGCGGGGGGGCAGATACGCAGTATTTT. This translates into CASSQETSGGADTQYF.

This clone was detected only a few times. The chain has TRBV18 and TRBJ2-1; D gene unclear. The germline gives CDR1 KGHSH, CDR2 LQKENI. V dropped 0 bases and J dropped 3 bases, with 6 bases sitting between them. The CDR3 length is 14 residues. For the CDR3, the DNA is TGTGCCAGCTCACCACCCCCCAGCTACAATGAGCAGTTCTTC. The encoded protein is CASSPPPSYNEQFF.

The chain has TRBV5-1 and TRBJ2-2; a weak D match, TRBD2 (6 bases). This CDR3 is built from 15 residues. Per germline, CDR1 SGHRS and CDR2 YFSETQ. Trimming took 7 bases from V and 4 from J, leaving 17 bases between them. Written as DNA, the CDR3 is TGCGCCAGCTATTTGGCAGCGGGTTCCACCGGGGAGCTGTTTTTT. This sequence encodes CASYLAAGSTGELFF.

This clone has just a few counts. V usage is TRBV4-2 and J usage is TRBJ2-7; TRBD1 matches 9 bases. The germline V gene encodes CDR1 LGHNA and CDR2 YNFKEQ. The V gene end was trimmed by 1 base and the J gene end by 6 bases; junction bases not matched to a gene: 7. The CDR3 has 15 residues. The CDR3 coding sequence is TGTGCCAGCAGCCAAGTGGGGACAGGGAAAGCCGAGCAGTACTTC. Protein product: CASSQVGTGKAEQYF.